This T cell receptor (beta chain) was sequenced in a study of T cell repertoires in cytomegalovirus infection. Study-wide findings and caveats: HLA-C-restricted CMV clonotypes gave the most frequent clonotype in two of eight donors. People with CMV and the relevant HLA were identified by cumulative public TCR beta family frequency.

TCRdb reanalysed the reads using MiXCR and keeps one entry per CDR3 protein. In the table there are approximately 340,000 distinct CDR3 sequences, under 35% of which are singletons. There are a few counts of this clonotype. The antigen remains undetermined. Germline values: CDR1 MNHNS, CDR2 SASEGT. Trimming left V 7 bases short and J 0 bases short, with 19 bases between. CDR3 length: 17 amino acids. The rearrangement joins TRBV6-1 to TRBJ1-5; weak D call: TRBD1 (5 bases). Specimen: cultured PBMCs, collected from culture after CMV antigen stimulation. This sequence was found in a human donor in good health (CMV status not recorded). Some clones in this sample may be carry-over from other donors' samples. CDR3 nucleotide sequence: TGTGCCAGCACCTCCATTTGGGGCAGAAGTAGCAATCAGCCCCAGCATTTT. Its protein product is CASTSIWGRSSNQPQHF.